A single sample is the source of the 26 T cell receptor beta chains below, sequenced in a study of identical twins (dated by TCRdb to 2016 to 2018). The library was prepared using 5' RACE. TCRdb names Illumina HiSeq 2000 as the instrument used. TCRdb passed the public sequencing reads through fastp at Q25 and MiXCR, retaining productive beta sequences. Every entry covers one CDR3 protein and lists the most common genes and DNA from its rows. A total of hundreds of thousands of distinct CDR3 sequences appear in this sample, over 5% of them only once. The biggest ten clones account for 1.5% to 2% of the sample. Input material: naive T cells sorted from blood. The cell subset or site label corresponds to: cells isolated with a human naive T-cell isolation kit. These receptor sequences come from a man younger than 35 in good health.

This clonotype was counted only a few times. CDR3 in DNA: TGTGCCAGCAGTGACTGGGACAGGGAAACCTACGAGCAGTACTTC. This gives the protein CASSDWDRETYEQYF. The gene calls are TRBV6-1 and TRBJ2-7; 9 bases line up with TRBD1. The CDR3 is made up of 15 amino acids. CDR1 is MNHNS, CDR2 SASEGT, per germline. The V and J ends lost 3 bases and 2 bases, in that order; junction bases with no gene match: 5.

This sequence joins TRBV10-3 and TRBJ2-1, with 8 positions matching TRBD1. Germline V gene lookup returns CDR1 ENHRY and CDR2 SYGVKD. The CDR3 spans 15 residues. Germline trimming cut 9 bases from V and 1 base from J; bases unmatched to any gene: 8. The chain's CDR3 is CAMAPDRVSYNEQFF. The CDR3 nucleotides read TGTGCCATGGCCCCGGACAGGGTGTCCTACAATGAGCAGTTCTTC.

This clonotype has ten or more counts. The chain links TRBV29-1 to TRBJ2-1; tentative D call: TRBD2 (6 bases). The CDR3 length is 15 residues. Trimming removed 4 bases at V and 7 bases at J, with 20 bases between. CDR1 SQVTM and CDR2 ANQGSEA come from the germline V gene. The CDR3 coding sequence is TGCAGCGTTGCTGGTCCGACTAGTTCTAGGAATGAGCAGTTCTTC. Residues: CSVAGPTSSRNEQFF.

This clonotype was recorded many times. This CDR3 reads CASSLRGGTIEAFF. The CDR3 nucleotides are TGTGCCAGCAGTTTACGGGGCGGAACAATTGAAGCTTTCTTT. V usage is TRBV12-3 or TRBV12-4 and J usage is TRBJ1-1, with D possibly matching TRBD1 (5 bases). The CDR3 sequence is 14 residues long. Trimming removed 2 bases from V and 7 bases from J, with 14 bases in between.

Ten or more counts support this clonotype. V gene TRBV10-3 combines with J gene TRBJ2-3; D not resolved. The length of the CDR3 is 13 residues. Trimming left V 7 bases short and J 2 bases short, with 10 bases between. Per the germline V gene, CDR1 is ENHRY and CDR2 is SYGVKD. CDR3 nucleotides: TGTGCCATCAACGCGGTTTTCACAGATACGCAGTATTTT. Translation: CAINAVFTDTQYF.

The chain carries TRBV27 and TRBJ2-1; D possibly uses TRBD1 or TRBD2 (5 bases each). The V end was cut by 9 bases, the J end by 2 bases, with 17 bases between. The CDR3 has 15 amino acids. The germline V gene encodes CDR1 MNHEY and CDR2 SMNVEV (reference sequence). This CDR3 is CASREGLGPYNEQFF. The CDR3 nucleotides read TGTGCCAGTAGAGAGGGGTTAGGGCCCTACAATGAGCAGTTCTTC.

V usage is TRBV12-3 or TRBV12-4 and J usage is TRBJ2-6, with a tentative D call TRBD1 (6 bases). The CDR3 consists of 16 residues. The V end lost 0 bases, the J end lost 2 bases, and 8 bases lay between the germline ends. CDR3: CASSLAHRAGANVLTF. The CDR3 region has the DNA TGTGCCAGCAGTTTAGCGCACAGGGCTGGGGCCAACGTCCTGACTTTC.

The CDR3 loop is CASHSRAQETQYF. CDR3 nucleotides: TGTGCCAGCCATTCAAGGGCTCAAGAGACCCAGTACTTC. The chain uses TRBV6-1 and TRBJ2-5; no definite D call. CDR1 and CDR2 (germline): MNHNS, SASEGT. This CDR3 is 13 amino acids long. V was trimmed by 8 bases and J by 2 bases, leaving 12 bases between them.

This clonotype occurred many times. The chain links TRBV29-1 to TRBJ2-1; 7 nucleotides line up with TRBD1. Germline V gene lookup returns CDR1 SQVTM and CDR2 ANQGSEA. The trim removed 1 base at V and 2 bases at J, leaving 11 bases unmatched. The CDR3 has 17 amino acids. The CDR3 spells CSVEGPRDRGPYNEQFF. CDR3 nucleotides: TGCAGCGTTGAAGGACCCCGGGACAGAGGGCCCTACAATGAGCAGTTCTTC.

In its sample, this clonotype was seen many times. V and J are TRBV11-2 and TRBJ2-4; D may correspond to TRBD1 or TRBD2 (5 bases each). The CDR3 is 18 amino acids. CDR1 and CDR2 from the germline V gene are SGHAT and FQNNGV. Trimming shortened V by 1 base and J by 7 bases, and 23 bases separated the two germline ends. The CDR3 region has the DNA TGTGCCAGCAGCTTAGGGGGGTCGGGGCCCCTTCAGTGGAACATTCAGTACTTC. It is translated as CASSLGGSGPLQWNIQYF.

The chain uses TRBV9 and TRBJ2-2; a possible D gene is TRBD2 (5 bases). CDR1 is SGDLS, CDR2 YYNGEE, per germline. The CDR3 consists of 15 residues. Trimming left V 4 bases short and J 4 bases short, with 14 bases between. CDR3 bases: TGTGCCAGCAGCCTAACGTGGGAGATCACCGGGGAGCTGTTTTTT. It yields the protein CASSLTWEITGELFF.

The V and J genes are TRBV3-1 and TRBJ2-2; possible D gene TRBD2, 6 bases. The V end lost 4 bases, the J end lost 1 base, and 13 bases lay between the germline ends. In germline, CDR1 is LGHDT, CDR2 YNNKEL (reference sequence). This CDR3 has 16 amino acids. The chain's CDR3 is CASSLGAGKNTGELFF. The CDR3 DNA reads as TGTGCCAGCAGCCTAGGGGCGGGAAAGAACACCGGGGAGCTGTTTTTT.

This clonotype was seen at least ten times. The chain links TRBV12-3 or TRBV12-4 to TRBJ2-1; D remains ambiguous. This CDR3 has 13 residues. V shed 9 bases and J shed 3 bases, with 12 bases lying between them. The DNA for the CDR3 is TGTGCCAGTAGTGGTGGCCTCTACAATGAGCAGTTCTTC. It translates to CASSGGLYNEQFF.

At least ten counts were recorded for this clonotype. V is TRBV7-6 and J is TRBJ2-3; 9 nucleotides agree with TRBD2. CDR1 SGHVS and CDR2 FNYEAQ come from the germline V gene. Losses at the gene ends were 4 bases for V and 4 bases for J; bases not matched to a gene: 9. This CDR3 spans 16 amino acids. CDR3 nucleotide sequence: TGTGCCAGCAGCTCCCTAGGGGCGGGAGGGGCAGATACGCAGTATTTT. Amino acids: CASSSLGAGGADTQYF.

V usage is TRBV30 and J usage is TRBJ2-3; 9 nucleotides line up with TRBD2. Trimming removed 1 base from V and 4 bases from J; junction bases left unmatched: 3. CDR3 length equals 14 residues. CDR1 and CDR2 (germline): GTSNPN, SVGIG (reference sequence). This chain's CDR3 is CAWSAGTSPDTQYF. CDR3 nucleotides: TGTGCCTGGAGTGCCGGGACTAGCCCAGATACGCAGTATTTT.

The chain is built from TRBV5-1 and TRBJ2-2; D gene unclear. The germline V and J ends were trimmed by 3 bases and 5 bases, with 14 bases remaining between them. From germline, CDR1 is SGHRS and CDR2 YFSETQ. The CDR3 is made up of 15 amino acids. In DNA form, the CDR3 reads TGCGCCAGCAGCTCCACCGGCTCTAAAACCGGGGAGCTGTTTTTT. Translating it yields CASSSTGSKTGELFF.

This clonotype was counted many times. The rearrangement uses TRBV25-1 and TRBJ2-1; TRBD1 matches at 7 bases. The germline CDR1 and CDR2 sequences are MGHDK and SYGVNS. V lost 7 bases to trimming and J lost 8 bases; unmatched junction nucleotides: 11. The CDR3 loop spans 14 amino acids. The CDR3 spells CASKGQTLWHEQFF. In DNA form, the CDR3 reads TGTGCCAGCAAGGGACAGACTCTGTGGCATGAGCAGTTCTTC.

Ten or more counts support this clonotype. This chain's CDR3 is CSVDKVQGGYTF. The CDR3 bases are TGCAGCGTTGACAAGGTTCAGGGAGGCTACACCTTC. V usage is TRBV29-1 and J usage is TRBJ1-2; weak D call: TRBD1 (5 bases). CDR1 is SQVTM, CDR2 ANQGSEA, per germline. Trimming stripped 3 bases from V and 8 bases from J, with 13 bases between. This CDR3 comprises 12 residues.

The gene calls are TRBV18 and TRBJ2-7; 10 bases agree with TRBD1. The CDR3 totals 12 residues. CDR1 is KGHSH, CDR2 LQKENI, per germline. The V segment lost 6 bases and the J segment 12 bases; nucleotides outside the gene matches: 8. In DNA form, the CDR3 reads TGTGCCAGCTCCCCTGGGACAGGGGTTGTGTACTTC. Its translation is CASSPGTGVVYF.

The table lists this clonotype with many counts. The chain is built from TRBV11-2 and TRBJ2-6, with 10 bases that match TRBD1. Per germline, CDR1 SGHAT and CDR2 FQNNGV. The CDR3 contains 18 residues. With V trimmed by 3 bases and J by 2 bases, 7 bases remained unmatched. The DNA for the CDR3 is TGTGCCAGCAGCTTCTACCAAGGACAGGGGGCTGGGGCCAACGTCCTGACTTTC. This codes for CASSFYQGQGAGANVLTF.

The genes are TRBV3-1 and TRBJ2-7, with a possible D match to TRBD2 (6 bases). This CDR3 is built from 14 residues. Trimming removed 4 bases at V and 6 bases at J, with 16 bases between. In germline, CDR1 is LGHDT, CDR2 YNNKEL (reference sequence). The CDR3 DNA reads TGTGCCAGCAGCCCGAAAAGAGGAGGGTTCGAGCAGTACGTC. Protein product: CASSPKRGGFEQYV.

The chain combines TRBV27 with TRBJ2-3, with 7 bases lining up with TRBD2. The V gene's germline CDR1 is MNHEY and CDR2 SMNVEV (reference sequence). This CDR3 region has 18 residues. J lost 5 bases, V lost 7 bases, and 21 bases had no gene match. The CDR3 sequence is CASNFYQPRDYQLDTQYF. The CDR3 coding sequence is TGTGCCAGCAATTTCTACCAACCCCGGGACTACCAACTAGATACGCAGTATTTT.

The CDR3 sequence: CASSTPTAGNTIYF. The CDR3 DNA follows: TGTGCCAGCAGCACCCCTACAGCCGGAAACACCATATATTTT. The rearrangement uses TRBV7-2 and TRBJ1-3, with D unresolved. V gave up 5 bases and J gave up 4 bases, with 12 bases separating them. CDR1 is SGHTA and CDR2 is FQGNSA in the germline V gene. The CDR3 length is 14 residues. The full variable domain, its missing parts supplied by reference TRBV7-2 and TRBJ1-3, is GAGVSQSPSNKVTEKGKDVELRCDPISGHTALYWYRQSLGQGLEFLIYFQGNSAPDKSGLPSDRFSAERTGGSVSTLTIQRTQQEDSAVYLCASSTPTAGNTIYFGEGSWLTVV.

Only a few counts were recorded for this clonotype. The genes are TRBV28 and TRBJ1-3; TRBD1 might be the D (6 bases). Germline CDR1 MDHEN, CDR2 SYDVKM. The CDR3 is 16 residues long. V lost 4 bases to trimming and J lost 0 bases, with 13 bases between them. The CDR3: CASSSPTGTSGNTIYF. CDR3 sequence (DNA): TGTGCCAGCAGTTCACCTACAGGGACCTCTGGAAACACCATATATTTT.

This clonotype was found many times. For the CDR3, the DNA is TGTGCCAGCAGTCCCCTAGCGGGAGGGAGGGCGGATACGCAGTATTTT. Its translation: CASSPLAGGRADTQYF. V and J are TRBV12-3 or TRBV12-4 and TRBJ2-3; the match to TRBD2 covers 12 bases. The V and J ends lost 5 bases and 6 bases, in that order; junction bases with no gene match: 9. This CDR3 region has 16 residues.

The sample holds many counts of this clonotype. The chain employs TRBV6-5 and TRBJ2-5; possibly TRBD2 for D (6 bases). The CDR3 runs 14 residues. V gave up 0 bases and J gave up 2 bases, with 7 bases separating them. Germline V gene lookup returns CDR1 MNHEY and CDR2 SVGAGI. The DNA for the CDR3 is TGTGCCAGCAGTTACTCTGCGGGACAAGAGACCCAGTACTTC. Translation gives CASSYSAGQETQYF.